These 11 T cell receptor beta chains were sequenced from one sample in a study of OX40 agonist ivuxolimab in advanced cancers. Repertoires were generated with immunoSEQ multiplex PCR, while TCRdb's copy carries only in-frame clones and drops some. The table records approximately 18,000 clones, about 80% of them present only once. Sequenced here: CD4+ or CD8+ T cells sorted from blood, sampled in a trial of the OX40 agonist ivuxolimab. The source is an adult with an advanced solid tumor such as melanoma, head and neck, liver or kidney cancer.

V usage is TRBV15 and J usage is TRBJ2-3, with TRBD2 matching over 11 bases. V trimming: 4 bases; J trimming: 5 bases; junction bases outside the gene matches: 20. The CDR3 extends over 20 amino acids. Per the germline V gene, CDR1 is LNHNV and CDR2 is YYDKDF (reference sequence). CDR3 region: CATSTPGLAASNGGLDTQYF. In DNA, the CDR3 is TGTGCCACCAGCACCCCGGGACTAGCGGCCTCAAACGGGGGTCTAGATACGCAGTATTTT. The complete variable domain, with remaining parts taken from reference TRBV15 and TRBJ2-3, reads DAMVIQNPRYQVTQFGKPVTLSCSQTLNHNVMYWYQQKSSQAPKLLFHYYDKDFNNEADTPDNFQSRRPNTSFCFLDIRSPGLGDTAMYLCATSTPGLAASNGGLDTQYFGPGTRLTVL.

The CDR3, as DNA: TGCAGCGTTGAAGCGGGGGCAGGCGATACGCAGTATTTT. Its translation: CSVEAGAGDTQYF. The chain uses TRBV29-1 and TRBJ2-3; D tentatively reads TRBD1 or TRBD2 (6 bases each). V lost 1 base, J lost 6 bases, and 11 bases lay in between. The CDR3 covers 13 residues. The germline V gene has CDR1 SQVTM and CDR2 ANQGSEA.

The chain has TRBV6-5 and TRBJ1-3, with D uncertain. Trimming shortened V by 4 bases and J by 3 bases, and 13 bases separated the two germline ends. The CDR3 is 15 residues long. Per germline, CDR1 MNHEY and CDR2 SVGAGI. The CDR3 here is CASSLSRQFGNTIYF. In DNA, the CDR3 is TGTGCCAGCAGTTTGTCGCGACAATTTGGAAACACCATATATTTT.

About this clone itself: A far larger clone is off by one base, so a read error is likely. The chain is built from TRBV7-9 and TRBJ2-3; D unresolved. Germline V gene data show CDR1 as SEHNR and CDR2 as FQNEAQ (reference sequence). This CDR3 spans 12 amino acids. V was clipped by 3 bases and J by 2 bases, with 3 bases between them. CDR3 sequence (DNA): TGTGCCAGCAGCTTTCACACAGATACGCAGTATTTT. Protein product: CASSFHTDTQYF.

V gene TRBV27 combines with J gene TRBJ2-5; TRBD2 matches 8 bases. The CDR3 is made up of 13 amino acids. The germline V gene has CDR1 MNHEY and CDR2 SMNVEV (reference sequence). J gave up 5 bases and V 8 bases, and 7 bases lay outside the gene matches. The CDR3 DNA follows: TGTGCCAGCTATAGCGGGACTGGGGAGACCCAGTACTTC. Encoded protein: CASYSGTGETQYF.

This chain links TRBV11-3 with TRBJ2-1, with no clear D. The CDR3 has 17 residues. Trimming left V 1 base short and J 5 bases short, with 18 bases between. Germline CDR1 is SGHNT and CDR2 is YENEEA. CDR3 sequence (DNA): TGTGCCAGCAGCTTAGCTTACAAGGCCGAAAGTAACAATGAGCAGTTCTTC. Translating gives CASSLAYKAESNNEQFF.

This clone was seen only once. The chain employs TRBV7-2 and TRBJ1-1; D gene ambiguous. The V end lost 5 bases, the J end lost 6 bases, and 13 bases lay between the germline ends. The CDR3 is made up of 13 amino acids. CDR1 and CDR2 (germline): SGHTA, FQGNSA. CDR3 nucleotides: TGTGCCAGCAGCCAAGACCCCGTGGCTGAAGCTTTCTTT. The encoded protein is CASSQDPVAEAFF.

DNA for the CDR3: TGTGCCAGCAGCTTAGAAGGCTATGGCTACACCTTC. Protein product: CASSLEGYGYTF. The chain carries TRBV7-8 and TRBJ1-2; D unclear. CDR3 size: 12 residues. From germline, CDR1 is SGHVS and CDR2 FQNEAQ. Trimming took 1 base from V and 4 from J, leaving 4 bases between them.

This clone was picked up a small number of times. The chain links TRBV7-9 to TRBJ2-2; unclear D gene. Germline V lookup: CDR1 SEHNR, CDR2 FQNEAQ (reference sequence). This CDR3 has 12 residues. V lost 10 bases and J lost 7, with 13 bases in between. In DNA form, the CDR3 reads TGTGCCACCTTTCCTGGCAGCGGGGAGCTGTTTTTT. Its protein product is CATFPGSGELFF.

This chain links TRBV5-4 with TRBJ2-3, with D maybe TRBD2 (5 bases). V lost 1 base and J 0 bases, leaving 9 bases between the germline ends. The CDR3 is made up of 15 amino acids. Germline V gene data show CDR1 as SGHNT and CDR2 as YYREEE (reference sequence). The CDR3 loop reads CASSLLEESTDTQYF. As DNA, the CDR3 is TGTGCCAGCAGCTTGCTGGAGGAAAGCACAGATACGCAGTATTTT.

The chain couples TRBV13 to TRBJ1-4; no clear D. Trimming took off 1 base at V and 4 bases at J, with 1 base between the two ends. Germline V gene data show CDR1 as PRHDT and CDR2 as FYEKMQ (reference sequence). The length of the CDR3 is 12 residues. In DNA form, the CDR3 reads TGTGCCAGCAGCTTAGATAATGAAAAACTGTTTTTT. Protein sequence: CASSLDNEKLFF.